The 11 T cell receptor beta chains listed next were all sequenced from one sample in a study of blood T cell repertoires in COVID-19. TCRdb keeps only in-frame clones here, not all; method: immunoSEQ multiplex PCR. This sample carries about 330,000 clones, about nine tenths of them seen once, and the ten largest clones take about 10%. Sequencing was carried out using PBMCs or T cells enriched from blood (not recorded which). Receptors originate from a woman aged 18-29 years who had recovered from COVID-19.

The rearrangement joins TRBV2 to TRBJ1-3; maybe TRBD1 (6 bases). The CDR3 loop spans 13 amino acids. The V end was cut by 4 bases, the J end by 4 bases, with 8 bases between. Per germline, CDR1 SNHLY and CDR2 FYNNEI. CDR3 sequence reads: CASSGGGGNTIYF. CDR3 in DNA: TGTGCCAGCAGTGGAGGGGGAGGAAACACCATATATTTT.

The chain couples TRBV7-9 to TRBJ2-3, with 7 bases lining up with TRBD2. CDR3 length: 16 amino acids. Germline-derived CDR1 and CDR2 are SEHNR and FQNEAQ (reference sequence). V shed 2 bases and J 0 bases; nucleotides not matched to a gene: 5. CDR3 in amino acids: CASSLSGGGSTDTQYF. CDR3 nucleotide sequence: TGTGCCAGCAGCTTATCGGGCGGGGGAAGCACAGATACGCAGTATTTT.

The gene calls are TRBV30 and TRBJ1-2; TRBD1 aligns across 9 bases. V lost 3 bases and J lost 5; bases outside the gene matches: 7. Per germline, CDR1 GTSNPN and CDR2 SVGIG (reference sequence). The CDR3 contains 14 residues. The CDR3 protein is CAWREQGARYGYTF. CDR3 sequence (DNA): TGTGCCTGGAGGGAACAGGGGGCGCGATATGGCTACACCTTC.

The V call is TRBV4-1, the J call TRBJ2-3; TRBD2 aligns across 12 bases. Germline V gives CDR1 MGHRA, CDR2 YSYEKL. The CDR3 extends over 17 amino acids. V shed 1 base and J 1 base; nucleotides not matched to a gene: 3. CDR3 loop: CASSQVLAGGGTDTQYF. The CDR3, as DNA: TGCGCCAGCAGCCAAGTTCTAGCGGGGGGGGGCACAGATACGCAGTATTTT.

V is TRBV4-1 and J is TRBJ1-5; 11 bases map to TRBD1. There are 19 residues in the CDR3. The germline V gene has CDR1 MGHRA and CDR2 YSYEKL. V dropped 0 bases and J dropped 2; count of bases not matched to a gene: 9. The CDR3 DNA reads TGCGCCAGCAGCCAAGATCCAGGACAGGGGGCGCTAGGCAATCAGCCCCAGCATTTT. Its translation: CASSQDPGQGALGNQPQHF.

The rearrangement links TRBV7-9 to TRBJ2-5; 8 nucleotides align to TRBD2. With 5 bases clipped from V and 0 bases from J, the junction kept 8 bases outside the gene matches. This CDR3 has 16 amino acids. CDR1 and CDR2 from the germline V gene are SEHNR and FQNEAQ (reference sequence). CDR3 region: CASSPVTSVYQETQYF. The CDR3 nucleotides read TGTGCCAGCAGCCCAGTGACTAGCGTGTACCAAGAGACCCAGTACTTC. The entire variable domain, with the rest obtained from reference TRBV7-9 and TRBJ2-5, is as follows: DTGVSQNPRHKITKRGQNVTFRCDPISEHNRLYWYRQTLGQGPEFLTYFQNEAQLEKSRLLSDRFSAERPKGSFSTLEIQRTEQGDSAMYLCASSPVTSVYQETQYFGPGTRLLVL.

The V gene is TRBV3-1 (or the pseudogene TRBV3-2), the J gene TRBJ2-1; 10 bases are shared with TRBD2. Losses at the gene ends were 1 base for V and 10 bases for J; bases not matched to a gene: 16. The CDR3 totals 18 residues. The germline CDR1 and CDR2 sequences are LGHDT and YNNKEL (reference sequence). The CDR3 sequence is CASSQGPGTSDFPREQFF. CDR3 DNA: TGTGCCAGCAGCCAAGGTCCCGGGACTAGCGATTTTCCAAGGGAGCAGTTCTTC.

The chain couples TRBV27 to TRBJ2-1, with 7 nucleotides matching TRBD2. The CDR3 has 16 amino acids. Germline V gives CDR1 MNHEY, CDR2 SMNVEV (reference sequence). The V and J ends lost 5 bases and 4 bases, in that order; junction bases with no gene match: 11. The CDR3 loop is CASSVAGGGPYNEQFF. In nucleotides, the CDR3 is TGTGCCAGCAGTGTAGCCGGCGGGGGTCCTTACAATGAGCAGTTCTTC.

V and J are TRBV6-5 and TRBJ2-7; D unresolved. CDR1 and CDR2 from the germline V gene are MNHEY and SVGAGI. The CDR3 spans 14 residues. Trimming took off 5 bases at V and 2 bases at J, with 13 bases between the two ends. The CDR3 loop is CASSRQRDAYEQYF. The CDR3 DNA reads as TGTGCCAGCAGTCGCCAGCGCGATGCCTACGAGCAGTACTTC.

CDR3 loop: CASSLGGGYTF. The CDR3 DNA sequence: TGTGCCAGCAGTTTGGGGGGAGGCTACACCTTC. The chain carries TRBV7-9 and TRBJ1-2; maybe TRBD1 (5 bases). The CDR3 loop spans 11 amino acids. Trimming cost V 6 bases and J 8 bases, with 10 bases left between them. CDR1 is SEHNR and CDR2 is FQNEAQ in the germline V gene (reference sequence).

The gene calls are TRBV5-1 and TRBJ1-4; maybe TRBD1 (5 bases). CDR1 is SGHRS and CDR2 is YFSETQ in the germline V gene. The CDR3 extends over 9 amino acids. V was cut by 9 bases and J by 11 bases, with 8 bases left in between. The CDR3 protein is CANDSKLFF. The CDR3 region has the DNA TGCGCCAACGACAGCAAACTGTTTTTT.